This is a list of T cell receptor beta chains from one sample in a study of blood T cell repertoires in COVID-19. TCRdb's copy holds only in-frame clones and misses some; the assay was immunoSEQ multiplex PCR. The data show around 700,000 clones, 70% to 90% seen once. The sample consisted of peripheral blood. These TCRs come from a woman aged 18-30 years with acute or convalescent COVID-19. Each CDR3 is given without its conserved first and last residue.

V gene: TRBV7-8; CDR3 protein: ASSVTGVDTEAF
V gene: TRBV24-1; CDR3 protein: ATSDLAQGTGELF
V gene: TRBV9; CDR3 protein: ASSVGRGNYGYT
V gene: TRBV18; CDR3 protein: ASSPVGRGLTGQY
V gene: TRBV19; CDR3 protein: ASSTQGTGELF
V gene: TRBV5-1; CDR3 protein: ASTRGDGGTYSYNEQF
V gene: TRBV4-1; CDR3 protein: ASSQEVRGLGYYGYT
V gene: TRBV19; CDR3 protein: ASSLLGNSGVRDTQY
V gene: TRBV7-9; CDR3 protein: ASSLEGSANEKLF
V gene: TRBV29-1; CDR3 protein: SVISANYGYT
V gene: TRBV4-2; CDR3 protein: ASSLGQRNTEAF
V gene: TRBV29-1; CDR3 protein: SVEDPGEAF
V gene: TRBV7-2; CDR3 protein: ASSSRTGDEQY
V gene: TRBV7-3; CDR3 protein: ASSVSGTGEETQY
V gene: TRBV5-4; CDR3 protein: ASSFEGVGSPLH
V gene: TRBV6-2/TRBV6-3; CDR3 protein: ASSPSVSSDEQF
V gene: TRBV29-1; CDR3 protein: SVDFKGPAGGYT
V gene: TRBV9; CDR3 protein: ASSVGSGGPWDEQY
V gene: TRBV29-1; CDR3 protein: SVEGTGGDYGYT
V gene: TRBV7-2; CDR3 protein: ASSLGGPWGYT
V gene: TRBV4-1; CDR3 protein: ASSQVSGNEQF
V gene: TRBV5-6; CDR3 protein: ASSRRQYGYT
V gene: TRBV5-1; CDR3 protein: ASSLGSGQGSSGANVLT
V gene: TRBV6-5; CDR3 protein: ASSYSGQAGYGYT
V gene: TRBV15; CDR3 protein: ATSRVQSNQPQH
V gene: TRBV5-1; CDR3 protein: ASSLASGGTYEQY
V gene: TRBV7-2; CDR3 protein: ASSETGQGSYGYT
V gene: TRBV10-3; CDR3 protein: AISGLDLTYEQY
V gene: TRBV7-9; CDR3 protein: ASSLWPAGAQETQY
V gene: TRBV5-1; CDR3 protein: ASHVGTGGTDTQY
V gene: TRBV25-1; CDR3 protein: ASSAQGAQNIQY
V gene: TRBV5-1; CDR3 protein: ASSSSGTDYEQY
V gene: TRBV5-1; CDR3 protein: ASSLDLPDTEAF
V gene: TRBV4-1; CDR3 protein: ASSQDWDRKNYGYT
V gene: TRBV6-5; CDR3 protein: ASSYMGAAYEQY
V gene: TRBV3-1/TRBV3-2; CDR3 protein: ASSQDALGVAGRDTQY
V gene: TRBV6-6; CDR3 protein: ASSYSYEGADGGYT
V gene: TRBV9; CDR3 protein: ASSVAGRASNTEAF
V gene: TRBV3-1/TRBV3-2; CDR3 protein: ASSQDWAGGPNEQF
V gene: TRBV3-1/TRBV3-2; CDR3 protein: ASSRTGEYEKLF
V gene: TRBV5-1; CDR3 protein: ASSPSRGVRAEAF
V gene: TRBV5-6; CDR3 protein: ASSTGNPYEQY
V gene: TRBV5-1; CDR3 protein: ASSSELQGSETQY
V gene: TRBV11-2; CDR3 protein: ASSLVGGGGTDTQY
V gene: TRBV6-5; CDR3 protein: ASSPTRLYEQY
V gene: TRBV2; CDR3 protein: ASRRRGGQETQY
V gene: TRBV19; CDR3 protein: ASFTGGNTEAF
V gene: TRBV11-3; CDR3 protein: ASFIGAGDSNQPQH
V gene: TRBV19; CDR3 protein: ASSEYRGYTDTQY
V gene: TRBV7-2; CDR3 protein: ASSLARAGSGDNEQF
V gene: TRBV12-3/TRBV12-4; CDR3 protein: ASSFTAYNEQF
V gene: TRBV5-1; CDR3 protein: ASSFDPGRAGNTIY
V gene: TRBV27; CDR3 protein: ASSLAGENSGNTIY
V gene: TRBV4-3; CDR3 protein: ASSQGFPSAGANVLT
V gene: TRBV5-1; CDR3 protein: ASSSAAGENGYT
V gene: TRBV5-1; CDR3 protein: ASSSFLPSADTQY
V gene: TRBV13; CDR3 protein: ASTIGRLAGYEQY
V gene: TRBV2; CDR3 protein: ASSERAEAF
V gene: TRBV18; CDR3 protein: ASSPNPPRPAGGNTIY